The T cell receptor (beta chain) described here comes from a study of OX40 agonist ivuxolimab in advanced cancers. The data were produced by immunoSEQ multiplex PCR, yet TCRdb's version contains in-frame clones alone and is incomplete. This sample has more than 45,000 clones; 86% occur once, and the top ten carry about 2.4%. CDR1 is MDHEN, CDR2 SYDVKM, per germline. V lost 4 bases to trimming and J lost 8 bases; unmatched junction nucleotides: 4. CDR3 size: 12 residues. Any history of autoimmune disease or systemic immunosuppression disqualified patients. The sample here was CD4+ or CD8+ T cells sorted from blood, taken in a trial of the OX40 agonist ivuxolimab. This clonotype originated in an adult with an advanced solid tumor such as melanoma, head and neck, liver or kidney cancer. The V gene is TRBV28, the J gene TRBJ1-2; 7 nucleotides match TRBD1. The CDR3 loop is CASSSDREGYTF. The DNA of the CDR3 is TGTGCCAGCAGTTCCGACAGGGAAGGCTACACCTTC.